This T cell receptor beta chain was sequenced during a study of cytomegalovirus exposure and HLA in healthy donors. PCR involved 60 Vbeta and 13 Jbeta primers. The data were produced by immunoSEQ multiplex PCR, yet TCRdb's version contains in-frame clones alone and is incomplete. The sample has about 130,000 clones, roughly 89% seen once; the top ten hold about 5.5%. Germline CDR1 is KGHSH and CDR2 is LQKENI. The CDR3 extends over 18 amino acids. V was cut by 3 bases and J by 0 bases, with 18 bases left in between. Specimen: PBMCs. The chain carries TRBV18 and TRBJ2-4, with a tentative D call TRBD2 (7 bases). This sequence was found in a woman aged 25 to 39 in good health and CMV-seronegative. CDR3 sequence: CASSPLRGAGLAKNIQYF. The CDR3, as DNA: TGTGCCAGCTCACCTTTACGGGGGGCCGGCTTAGCCAAAAACATTCAGTACTTC. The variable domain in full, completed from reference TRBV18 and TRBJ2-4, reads NAGVMQNPRHLVRRRGQEARLRCSPMKGHSHVYWYRQLPEEGLKFMVYLQKENIIDESGMPKERFSAEFPKEGPSILRIQQVVRGDSAAYFCASSPLRGAGLAKNIQYFGAGTRLSVL.